This T cell receptor beta chain was documented in a study of blood T cell repertoires in COVID-19. For the study at large: The origin of the acute and convalescent COVID-19 samples was the United States, Italy and Spain. Sources were T cells, B-cell-depleted T cells, or PBMCs; the material itself was cDNA or gDNA.

The CDR3 covers 15 residues. V dropped 0 bases and J dropped 0 bases, with 11 bases sitting between them. Per germline, CDR1 GTSNPN and CDR2 SVGIG (reference sequence). Source study methods: Reference gene primers were amplified, and this amplification served to estimate nucleated cell counts. Assay: immunoSEQ multiplex PCR; the TCRdb copy retains only in-frame clones and omits some. Clone size and the V and J calls come from that table; the DNA yielded D and trimming. The data contain some 100,000 clones, roughly 92% of them seen just once; the ten biggest clones take up roughly 0.97%. This rearrangement joins TRBV30 to TRBJ1-1; D may be TRBD1 (6 bases). Sequenced: peripheral blood. The TCR sequence derives from a man in his fifties or sixties with acute or convalescent COVID-19. The CDR3 spells CAWSVDRYMNTEAFF. DNA of the CDR3: TGTGCCTGGAGTGTCGACAGGTACATGAACACTGAAGCTTTCTTT.